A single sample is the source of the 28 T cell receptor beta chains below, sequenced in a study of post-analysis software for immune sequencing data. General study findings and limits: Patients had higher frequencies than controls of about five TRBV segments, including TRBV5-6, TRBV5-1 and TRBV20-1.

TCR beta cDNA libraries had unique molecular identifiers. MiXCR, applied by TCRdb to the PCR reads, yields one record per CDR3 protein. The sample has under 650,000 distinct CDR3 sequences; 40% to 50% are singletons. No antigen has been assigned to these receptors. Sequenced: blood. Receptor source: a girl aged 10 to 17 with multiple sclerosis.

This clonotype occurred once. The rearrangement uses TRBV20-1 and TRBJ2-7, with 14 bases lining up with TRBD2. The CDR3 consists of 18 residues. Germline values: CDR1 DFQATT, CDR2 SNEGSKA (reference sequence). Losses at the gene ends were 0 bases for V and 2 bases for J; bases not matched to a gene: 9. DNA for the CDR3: TGCAGTGCTAGAGATATAGGACTAGCGGGAGGTGGAACCTACGAGCAGTACTTC. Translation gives CSARDIGLAGGGTYEQYF.

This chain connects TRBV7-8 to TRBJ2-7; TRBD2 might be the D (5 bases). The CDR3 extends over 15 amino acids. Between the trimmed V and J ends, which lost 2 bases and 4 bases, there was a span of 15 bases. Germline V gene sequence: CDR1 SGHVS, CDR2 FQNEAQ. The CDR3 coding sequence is TGTGCCAGCAGCTTACGTGAGGGAGTGGTATACGAGCAGTACTTC. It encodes CASSLREGVVYEQYF.

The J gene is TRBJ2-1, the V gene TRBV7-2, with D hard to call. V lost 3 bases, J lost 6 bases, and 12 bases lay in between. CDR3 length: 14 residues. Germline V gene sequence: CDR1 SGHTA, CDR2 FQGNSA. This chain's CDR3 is CASSFSAGSNEQFF. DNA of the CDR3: TGTGCCAGCAGCTTTTCGGCCGGGTCCAATGAGCAGTTCTTC.

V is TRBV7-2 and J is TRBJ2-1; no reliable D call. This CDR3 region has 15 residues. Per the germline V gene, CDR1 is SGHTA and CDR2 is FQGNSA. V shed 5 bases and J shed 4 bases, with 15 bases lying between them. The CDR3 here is CASSPRGGAYNEQFF. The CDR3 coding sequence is TGTGCCAGCAGCCCCAGAGGTGGCGCTTACAATGAGCAGTTCTTC.

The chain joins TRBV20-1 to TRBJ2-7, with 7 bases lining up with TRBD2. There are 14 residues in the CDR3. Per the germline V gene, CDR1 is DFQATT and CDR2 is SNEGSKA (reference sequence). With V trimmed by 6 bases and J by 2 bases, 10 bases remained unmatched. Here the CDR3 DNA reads TGCAGTGCCACAAAGGCTAGCGGTCCCTACGAGCAGTACTTC. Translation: CSATKASGPYEQYF.

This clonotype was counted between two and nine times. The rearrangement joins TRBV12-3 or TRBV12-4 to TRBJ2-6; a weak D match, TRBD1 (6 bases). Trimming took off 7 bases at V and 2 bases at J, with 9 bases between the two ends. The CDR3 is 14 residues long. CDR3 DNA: TGTGCCAGCAATAACAGGGCTGGGGCCAACGTCCTGACTTTC. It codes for CASNNRAGANVLTF.

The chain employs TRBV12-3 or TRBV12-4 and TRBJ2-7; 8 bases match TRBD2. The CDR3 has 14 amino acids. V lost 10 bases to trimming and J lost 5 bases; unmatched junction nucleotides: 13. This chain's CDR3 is CANSTSGSYNEQYF. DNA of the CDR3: TGTGCCAACAGCACCAGCGGGAGTTACAACGAGCAGTACTTC.

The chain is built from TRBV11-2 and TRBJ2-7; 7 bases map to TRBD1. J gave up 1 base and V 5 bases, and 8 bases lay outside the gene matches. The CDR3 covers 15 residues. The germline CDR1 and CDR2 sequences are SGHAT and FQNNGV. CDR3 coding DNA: TGTGCCAGCAGCACGACAGGGTCTGGGTCCTACGAGCAGTACTTC. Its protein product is CASSTTGSGSYEQYF.

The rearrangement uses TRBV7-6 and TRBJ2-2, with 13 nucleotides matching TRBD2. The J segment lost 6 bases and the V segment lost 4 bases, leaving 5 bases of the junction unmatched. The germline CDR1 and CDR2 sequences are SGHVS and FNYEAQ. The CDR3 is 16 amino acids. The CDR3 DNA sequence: TGTGCCAGCAGCTCTCGGACTAGCGGGAGTGCCGGGGAGCTGTTTTTT. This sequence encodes CASSSRTSGSAGELFF.

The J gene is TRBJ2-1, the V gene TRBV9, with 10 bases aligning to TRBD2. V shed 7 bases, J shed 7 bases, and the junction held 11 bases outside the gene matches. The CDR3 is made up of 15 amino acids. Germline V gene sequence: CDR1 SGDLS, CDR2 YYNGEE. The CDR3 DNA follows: TGTGCCAGCGCGTATGGGACTAGCGCACTGAATGAGCAGTTCTTC. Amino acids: CASAYGTSALNEQFF.

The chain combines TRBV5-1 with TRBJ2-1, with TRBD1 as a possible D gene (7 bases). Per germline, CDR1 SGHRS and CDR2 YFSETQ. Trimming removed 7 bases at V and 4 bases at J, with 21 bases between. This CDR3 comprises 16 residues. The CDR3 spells CASANYGGTAYNEQFF. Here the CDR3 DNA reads TGCGCCAGCGCCAATTATGGCGGGACAGCTTACAATGAGCAGTTCTTC.

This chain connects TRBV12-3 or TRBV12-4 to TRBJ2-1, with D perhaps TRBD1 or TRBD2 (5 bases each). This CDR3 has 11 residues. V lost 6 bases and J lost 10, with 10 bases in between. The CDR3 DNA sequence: TGTGCCAGCAGCATGGGACGAGAGCAGTTCTTC. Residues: CASSMGREQFF.

The CDR3 bases are TGCGCCAGCAGCTTGCGTTACAACGCCTATGGCTACACCTTC. Encoded protein: CASSLRYNAYGYTF. V usage is TRBV5-1 and J usage is TRBJ1-2; no firm D call. Germline CDR1 reads SGHRS; CDR2 reads YFSETQ. The CDR3 runs 14 residues. V was trimmed by 1 base and J by 4 bases, leaving 11 bases between them.

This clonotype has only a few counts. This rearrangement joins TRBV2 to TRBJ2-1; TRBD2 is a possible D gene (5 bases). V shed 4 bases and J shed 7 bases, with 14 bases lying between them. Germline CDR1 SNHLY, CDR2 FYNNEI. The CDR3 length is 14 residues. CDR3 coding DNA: TGTGCCAGCAGTGCCCGTGGCGGGCGGAATGAGCAGTTCTTC. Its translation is CASSARGGRNEQFF.

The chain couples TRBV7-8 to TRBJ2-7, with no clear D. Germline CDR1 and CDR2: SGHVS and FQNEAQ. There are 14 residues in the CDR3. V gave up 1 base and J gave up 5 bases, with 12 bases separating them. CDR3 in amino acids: CASSLGLDDHEQYF. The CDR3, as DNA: TGTGCCAGCAGCTTAGGTCTGGACGACCACGAGCAGTACTTC.

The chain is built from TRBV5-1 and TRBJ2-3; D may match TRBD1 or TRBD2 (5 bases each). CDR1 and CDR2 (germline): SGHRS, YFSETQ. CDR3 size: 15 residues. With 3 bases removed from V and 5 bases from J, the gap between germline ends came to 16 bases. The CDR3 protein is CASSSRRGRQDTQYF. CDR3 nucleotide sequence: TGCGCCAGCAGCTCCCGTCGGGGACGGCAAGATACGCAGTATTTT.

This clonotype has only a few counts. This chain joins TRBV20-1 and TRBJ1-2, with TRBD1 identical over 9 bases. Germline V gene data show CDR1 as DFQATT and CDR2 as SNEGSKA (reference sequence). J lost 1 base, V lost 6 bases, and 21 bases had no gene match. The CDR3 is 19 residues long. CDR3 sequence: CSAHATRGSGTGLNYGYTF. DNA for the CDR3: TGCAGTGCCCACGCAACGCGAGGATCCGGGACAGGGCTTAACTATGGCTACACCTTC.

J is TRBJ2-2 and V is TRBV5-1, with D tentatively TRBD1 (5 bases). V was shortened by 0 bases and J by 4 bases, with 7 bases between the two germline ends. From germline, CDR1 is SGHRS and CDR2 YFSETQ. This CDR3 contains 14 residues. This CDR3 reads CASSLGTRTGELFF. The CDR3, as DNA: TGCGCCAGCAGCTTGGGGACACGCACCGGGGAGCTGTTTTTT.

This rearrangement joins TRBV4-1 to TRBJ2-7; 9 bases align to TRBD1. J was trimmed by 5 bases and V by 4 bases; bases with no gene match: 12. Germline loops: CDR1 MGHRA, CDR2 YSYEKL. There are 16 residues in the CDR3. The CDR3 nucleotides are TGCGCCAGCAGCCCCGGGGCGGGACAGGGTGTCCACGAGCAGTACTTC. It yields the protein CASSPGAGQGVHEQYF.

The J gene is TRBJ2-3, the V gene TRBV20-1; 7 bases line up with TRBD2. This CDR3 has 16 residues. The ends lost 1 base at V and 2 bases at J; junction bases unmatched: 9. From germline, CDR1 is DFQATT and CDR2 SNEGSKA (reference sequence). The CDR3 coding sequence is TGCAGTGCTAGAGTCATCGGTCGGGGGGACACAGATACGCAGTATTTT. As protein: CSARVIGRGDTDTQYF.

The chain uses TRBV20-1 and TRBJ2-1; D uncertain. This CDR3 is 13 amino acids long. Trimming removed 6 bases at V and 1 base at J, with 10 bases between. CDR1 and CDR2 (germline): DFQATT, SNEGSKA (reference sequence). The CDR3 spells CSATSASYNEQFF. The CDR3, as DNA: TGCAGTGCAACCAGTGCGTCCTACAATGAGCAGTTCTTC.

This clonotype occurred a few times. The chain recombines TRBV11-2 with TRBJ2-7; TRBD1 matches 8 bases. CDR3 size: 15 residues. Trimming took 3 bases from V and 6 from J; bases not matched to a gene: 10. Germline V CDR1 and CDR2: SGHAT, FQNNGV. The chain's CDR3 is CASSLERQGTTEQYF. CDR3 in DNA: TGTGCCAGCAGCTTGGAACGACAGGGGACCACCGAGCAGTACTTC.

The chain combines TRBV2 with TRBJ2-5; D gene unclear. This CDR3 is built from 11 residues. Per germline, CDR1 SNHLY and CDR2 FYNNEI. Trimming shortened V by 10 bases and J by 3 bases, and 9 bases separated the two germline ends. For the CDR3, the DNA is TGTGCCAACACCCGGAAAGAGACCCAGTACTTC. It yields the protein CANTRKETQYF.

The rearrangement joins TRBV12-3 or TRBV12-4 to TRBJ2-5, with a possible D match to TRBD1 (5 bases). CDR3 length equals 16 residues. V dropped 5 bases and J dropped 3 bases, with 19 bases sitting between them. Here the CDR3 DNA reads TGTGCCAGCAGTCCCCCAGGTTGGCAGGGAAAAGAGACCCAGTACTTC. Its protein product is CASSPPGWQGKETQYF.

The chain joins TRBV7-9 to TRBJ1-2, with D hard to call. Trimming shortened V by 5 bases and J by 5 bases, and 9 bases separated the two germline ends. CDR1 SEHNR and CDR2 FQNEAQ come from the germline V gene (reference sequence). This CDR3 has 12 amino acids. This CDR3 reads CASSLREYGYTF. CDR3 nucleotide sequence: TGTGCCAGCAGCCTGAGAGAGTATGGCTACACCTTC.

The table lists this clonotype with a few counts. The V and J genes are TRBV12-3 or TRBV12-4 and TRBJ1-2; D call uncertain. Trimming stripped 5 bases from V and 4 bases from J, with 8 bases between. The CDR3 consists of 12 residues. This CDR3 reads CASSHRIYGYTF. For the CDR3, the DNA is TGTGCCAGCAGTCACCGGATCTATGGCTACACCTTC.

The CDR3 protein is CASSLPGTRNNEQFF. The CDR3 bases are TGTGCCAGCAGCCTTCCGGGGACTAGAAACAATGAGCAGTTCTTC. V and J are TRBV14 and TRBJ2-1; 8 bases agree with TRBD2. Germline-derived CDR1 and CDR2 are SGHDN and FVKESK. The J segment lost 5 bases and the V segment lost 4 bases, leaving 7 bases of the junction unmatched. The CDR3 runs to 15 residues.

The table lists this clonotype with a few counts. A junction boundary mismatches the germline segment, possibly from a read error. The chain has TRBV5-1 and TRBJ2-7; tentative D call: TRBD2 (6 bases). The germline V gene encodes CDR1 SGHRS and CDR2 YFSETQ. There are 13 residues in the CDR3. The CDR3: CASSLEGTYEQYF. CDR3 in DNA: TGTGCCAGCAGCTTGGAGGGTACCTACGAGCAGTACTTC.